The T cell receptor beta chain under discussion was sequenced for a study of low-dose radiotherapy and immunotherapy resistance in tumors. Study-level information: Cohort 1 received 0.5 Gy per fraction every 2 weeks, totaling 6.5 Gy.

This clonotype was seen repeatedly, ten times or more. TRAV- and TRBV-specific primers were used for first-strand cDNA, which covered alpha and beta chains. TCR amplification ran 15 to 25 PCR cycles using constant-region and V-primer adapter primers. Amplification of isolated mRNA was accomplished via in vitro transcription. TCRdb used MiXCR to reprocess the reads, holding one entry per CDR3 protein. The sample consists of tens of thousands of distinct CDR3 sequences, 9.4% of them appearing once. Germline values: CDR1 SNHLY, CDR2 FYNNEI. The CDR3 runs 17 residues. Trimming cost V 8 bases and J 5 bases, with 27 bases left between them. Sample time point: before trial treatment. All of the donors were given nivolumab, ipilimumab, aspirin, low-dose cyclophosphamide and low-dose radiotherapy as part of RACIN, a single-arm trial. Eligibility was restricted to patients presenting with advanced solid tumors that lacked tumor-infiltrating lymphocytes.

This sequence originates from a male donor with prostate cancer. J is TRBJ2-5 and V is TRBV2; TRBD2 is a possible D gene (6 bases). The specimen was PBMCs, collected before treatment. As DNA, the CDR3 is TGTGCCAGCCGTGGGTCGGGCGGGACTGGGTCCTGGGAGACCCAGTACTTC. This sequence encodes CASRGSGGTGSWETQYF.